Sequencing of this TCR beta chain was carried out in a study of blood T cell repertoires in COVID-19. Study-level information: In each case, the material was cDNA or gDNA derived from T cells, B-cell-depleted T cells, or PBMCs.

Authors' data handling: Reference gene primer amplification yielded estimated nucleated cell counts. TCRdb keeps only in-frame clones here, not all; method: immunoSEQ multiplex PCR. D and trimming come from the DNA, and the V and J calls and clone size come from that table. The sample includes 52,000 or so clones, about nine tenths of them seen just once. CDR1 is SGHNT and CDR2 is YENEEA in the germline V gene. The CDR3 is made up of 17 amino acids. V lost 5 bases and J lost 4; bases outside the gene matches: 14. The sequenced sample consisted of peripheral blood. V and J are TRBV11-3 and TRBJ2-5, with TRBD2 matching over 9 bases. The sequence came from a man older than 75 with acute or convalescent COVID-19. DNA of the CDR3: TGTGCCAGCAGCCGATTTAGCGGGGGTAATTCTGGAGAGACCCAGTACTTC. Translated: CASSRFSGGNSGETQYF.